The rows below give T cell receptor beta chains drawn from one sample of a study of TIL therapy for anti-PD-1-resistant metastatic lung cancer. Sequenced by immunoSEQ multiplex PCR; TCRdb stores in-frame clones only, minus some. Here the sample spans more than 20,000 clones, 60% to 85% being singletons. Sequenced material: blood, taken at baseline. The receptors come from a person aged 25 to 80 with non-small cell lung cancer. The CDR3 runs from the conserved cysteine through the conserved F or W. Fields, in order: V gene, D gene, J gene, CDR3 protein, CDR3 DNA. A D gene is named only where the DNA matches it firmly.

>TRBV25-1|TRBD1|TRBJ2-2
CASRGTGRTGELFF
TGTGCCAGCAGGGGGACAGGTCGGACCGGGGAGCTGTTTTTT
>TRBV19|TRBD2|TRBJ2-5
CASSIGLGREAQYF
TGTGCCAGTAGTATTGGTTTGGGGAGGGAGGCCCAGTACTTC
>TRBV10-1|TRBD2|TRBJ2-1
CASSDLGRVEQFF
TGCGCCAGCAGTGATTTGGGGAGGGTTGAGCAGTTCTTC
>TRBV9|TRBD1|TRBJ2-7
CASSVGPDRGAYEQYF
TGTGCCAGCAGCGTAGGACCTGACAGGGGCGCCTACGAGCAGTACTTC
>TRBV5-1|TRBD2|TRBJ2-5
CASRTSGREGDGETQYF
TGCGCCAGCAGGACTAGCGGGAGAGAGGGGGATGGAGAGACCCAGTACTTC
>TRBV2|TRBD2|TRBJ2-7
CASSEEGTSFYEQYF
TGTGCCAGCAGTGAGGAGGGGACTAGCTTCTACGAGCAGTACTTC
>TRBV5-1|.|TRBJ2-7
CASSPTPVPEQYF
TGCGCCAGCAGCCCGACCCCGGTTCCCGAGCAGTACTTC
>TRBV5-4|.|TRBJ1-5
CASSLLPGNQPQHF
TGTGCCAGCAGCTTGCTGCCTGGCAATCAGCCCCAGCATTTT
>TRBV2|TRBD2|TRBJ2-1
CASSPSGAYNEQFF
TGTGCCAGCAGTCCTAGCGGAGCTTACAATGAGCAGTTCTTC
>TRBV6-1|TRBD2|TRBJ2-1
CASSWTSGSINEQFF
TGTGCCAGCAGTTGGACTAGCGGGAGTATCAATGAGCAGTTCTTC
>TRBV23-1|.|TRBJ2-7
CASTPTKRTFNYEQYF
TGCGCCAGTACACCTACGAAGCGAACTTTTAACTACGAGCAGTACTTC
>TRBV13|.|TRBJ2-3
CASTNPLSGTGTDTQYF
TGTGCCAGCACTAACCCTCTATCCGGGACGGGCACAGATACGCAGTATTTT
>TRBV11-3|.|TRBJ2-5
CASSLGSQGGETQYF
TGTGCCAGCAGCTTAGGTAGTCAGGGCGGTGAGACCCAGTACTTC
>TRBV7-8|.|TRBJ2-7
CASSLPADSDSYEQYF
TGTGCCAGCAGCTTACCCGCCGACAGCGACTCTTACGAGCAGTACTTC
>TRBV9|TRBD2|TRBJ2-7
CASSARAGAPYEQYF
TGTGCCAGCAGCGCTCGAGCGGGGGCTCCCTACGAGCAGTACTTC
>TRBV4-2|.|TRBJ2-7
CASSQQGNYEQYF
TGTGCCAGCAGCCAACAGGGTAACTACGAGCAGTACTTC
>TRBV10-3|TRBD1|TRBJ1-2
CAIRRGKQDRDYGYTF
TGTGCCATCAGGAGGGGAAAACAGGACAGGGACTATGGCTACACCTTC
>TRBV10-1|TRBD1|TRBJ2-1
CASKADRVNEQFF
TGCGCCAGCAAAGCCGACAGGGTCAATGAGCAGTTCTTC
>TRBV11-2|TRBD1|TRBJ2-7
CASRRGTGAYEQYF
TGTGCCAGCAGACGGGGGACAGGGGCCTACGAGCAGTACTTC
>TRBV4-3|.|TRBJ2-3
CASSQGVRLADTQYF
TGCGCCAGCAGCCAAGGGGTCCGATTGGCAGATACGCAGTATTTT